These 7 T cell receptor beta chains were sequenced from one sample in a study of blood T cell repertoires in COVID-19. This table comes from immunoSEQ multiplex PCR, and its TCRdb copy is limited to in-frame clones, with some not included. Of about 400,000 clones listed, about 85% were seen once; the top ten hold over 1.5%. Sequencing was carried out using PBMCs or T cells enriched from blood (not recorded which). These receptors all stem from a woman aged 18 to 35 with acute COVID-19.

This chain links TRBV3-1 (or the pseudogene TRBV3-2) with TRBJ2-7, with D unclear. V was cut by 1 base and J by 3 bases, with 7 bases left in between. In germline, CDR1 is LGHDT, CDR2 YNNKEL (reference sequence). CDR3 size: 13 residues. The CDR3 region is CASSQAQNYEQYF. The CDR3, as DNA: TGTGCCAGCAGCCAAGCGCAGAACTACGAGCAGTACTTC.

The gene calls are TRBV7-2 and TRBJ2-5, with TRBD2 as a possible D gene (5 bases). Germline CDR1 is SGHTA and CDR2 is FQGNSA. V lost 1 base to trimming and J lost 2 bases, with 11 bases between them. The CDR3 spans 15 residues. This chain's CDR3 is CASSLVPGIQETQYF. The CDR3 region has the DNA TGTGCCAGCAGCTTAGTTCCGGGGATTCAAGAGACCCAGTACTTC.

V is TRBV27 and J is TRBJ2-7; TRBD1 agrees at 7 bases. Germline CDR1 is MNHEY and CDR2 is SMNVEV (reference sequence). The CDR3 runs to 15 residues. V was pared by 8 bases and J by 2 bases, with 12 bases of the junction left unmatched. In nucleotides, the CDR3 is TGTGCCAGCTCATTGCGACAGGGCCTAACCTACGAGCAGTACTTC. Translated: CASSLRQGLTYEQYF.

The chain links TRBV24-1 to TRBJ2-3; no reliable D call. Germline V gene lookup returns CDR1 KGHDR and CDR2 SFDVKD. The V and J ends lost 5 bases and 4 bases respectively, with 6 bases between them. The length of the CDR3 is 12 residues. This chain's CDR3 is CATSGVADTQYF. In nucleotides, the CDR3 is TGTGCCACCAGTGGAGTGGCAGATACGCAGTATTTT.

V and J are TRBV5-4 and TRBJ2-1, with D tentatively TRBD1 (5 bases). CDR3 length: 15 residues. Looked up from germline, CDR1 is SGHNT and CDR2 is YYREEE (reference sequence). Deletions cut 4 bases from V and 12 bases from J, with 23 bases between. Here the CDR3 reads CASSARQHLGLGQFF. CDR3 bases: TGTGCCAGCAGCGCCAGACAGCACCTCGGCTTGGGGCAGTTCTTC.

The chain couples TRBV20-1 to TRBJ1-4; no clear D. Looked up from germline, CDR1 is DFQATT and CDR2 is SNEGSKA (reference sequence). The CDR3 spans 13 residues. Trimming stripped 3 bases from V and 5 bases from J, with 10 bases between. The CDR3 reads CSASPGGNEKLFF. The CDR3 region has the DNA TGCAGTGCTAGTCCGGGCGGGAATGAAAAACTGTTTTTT.

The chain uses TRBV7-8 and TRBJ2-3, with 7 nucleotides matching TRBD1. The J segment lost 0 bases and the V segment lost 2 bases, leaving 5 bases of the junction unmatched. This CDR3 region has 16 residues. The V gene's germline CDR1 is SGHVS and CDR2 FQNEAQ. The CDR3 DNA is TGTGCCAGCAGCTTAATGAGGGGACAGAGCACAGATACGCAGTATTTT. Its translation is CASSLMRGQSTDTQYF.